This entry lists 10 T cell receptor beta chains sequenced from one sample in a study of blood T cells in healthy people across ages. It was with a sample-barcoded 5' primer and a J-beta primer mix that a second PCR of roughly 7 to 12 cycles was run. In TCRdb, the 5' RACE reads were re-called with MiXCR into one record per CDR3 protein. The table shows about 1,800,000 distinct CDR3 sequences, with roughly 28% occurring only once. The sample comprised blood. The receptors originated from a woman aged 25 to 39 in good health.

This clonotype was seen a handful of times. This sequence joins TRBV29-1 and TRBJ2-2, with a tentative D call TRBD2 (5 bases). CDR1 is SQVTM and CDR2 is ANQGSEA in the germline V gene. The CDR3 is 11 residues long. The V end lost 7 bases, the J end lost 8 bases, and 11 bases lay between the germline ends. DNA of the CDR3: TGCAGCGCCGGAGGCGTTGGGGAGCTGTTTTTT. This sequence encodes CSAGGVGELFF.

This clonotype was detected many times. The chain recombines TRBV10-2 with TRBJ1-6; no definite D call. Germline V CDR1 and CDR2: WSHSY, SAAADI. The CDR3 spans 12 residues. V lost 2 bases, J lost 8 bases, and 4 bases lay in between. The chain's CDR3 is CASSEGDSPLHF. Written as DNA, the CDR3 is TGCGCCAGCAGTGAGGGGGATTCACCCCTCCACTTT.

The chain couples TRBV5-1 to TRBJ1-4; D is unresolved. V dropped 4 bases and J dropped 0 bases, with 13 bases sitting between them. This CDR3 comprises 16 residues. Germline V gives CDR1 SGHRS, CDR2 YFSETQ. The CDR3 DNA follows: TGCGCCAGCAGCCCGACGAGGGCGACAACTAATGAAAAACTGTTTTTT. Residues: CASSPTRATTNEKLFF. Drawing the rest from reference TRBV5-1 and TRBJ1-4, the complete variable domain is KAGVTQTPRYLIKTRGQQVTLSCSPISGHRSVSWYQQTPGQGLQFLFEYFSETQRNKGNFPGRFSGRQFSNSRSEMNVSTLELGDSALYLCASSPTRATTNEKLFFGSGTQLSVL.

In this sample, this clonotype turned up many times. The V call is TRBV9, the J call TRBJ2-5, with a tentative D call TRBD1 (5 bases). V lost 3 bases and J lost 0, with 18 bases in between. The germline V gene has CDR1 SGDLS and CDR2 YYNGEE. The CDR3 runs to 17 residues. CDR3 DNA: TGTGCCAGCAGCGCCCCTGGGGCAGATTTGTACCAAGAGACCCAGTACTTC. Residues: CASSAPGADLYQETQYF.

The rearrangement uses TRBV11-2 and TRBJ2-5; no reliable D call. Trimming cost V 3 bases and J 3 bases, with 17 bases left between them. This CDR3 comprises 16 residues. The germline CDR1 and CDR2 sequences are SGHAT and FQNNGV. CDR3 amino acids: CASSFRLESFEETQYF. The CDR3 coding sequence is TGTGCCAGCAGCTTCCGACTGGAGAGCTTCGAAGAGACCCAGTACTTC.

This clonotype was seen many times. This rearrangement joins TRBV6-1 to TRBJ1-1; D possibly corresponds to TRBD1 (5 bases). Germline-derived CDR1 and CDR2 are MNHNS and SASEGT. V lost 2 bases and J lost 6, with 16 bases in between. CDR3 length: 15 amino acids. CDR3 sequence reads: CASSEIGGTAAEAFF. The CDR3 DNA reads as TGTGCCAGCAGTGAAATTGGGGGGACGGCCGCTGAAGCTTTCTTT.

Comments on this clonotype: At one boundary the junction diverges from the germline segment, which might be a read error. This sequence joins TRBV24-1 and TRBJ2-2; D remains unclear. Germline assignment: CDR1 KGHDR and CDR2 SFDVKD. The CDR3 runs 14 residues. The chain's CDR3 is CVTSDHRDTGELFF. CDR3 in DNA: TGTGTCACCAGTGATCACCGGGACACCGGGGAGCTGTTTTTT.

CDR3: CSAGGGRAVRNEQFF. The CDR3 nucleotides are TGCAGTGCTGGGGGCGGGAGGGCCGTAAGGAATGAGCAGTTCTTC. The chain employs TRBV20-1 and TRBJ2-1, with TRBD2 identical over 9 bases. V was pared by 5 bases and J by 7 bases, with 12 bases of the junction left unmatched. Per germline, CDR1 DFQATT and CDR2 SNEGSKA (reference sequence). The CDR3 is 15 residues long.

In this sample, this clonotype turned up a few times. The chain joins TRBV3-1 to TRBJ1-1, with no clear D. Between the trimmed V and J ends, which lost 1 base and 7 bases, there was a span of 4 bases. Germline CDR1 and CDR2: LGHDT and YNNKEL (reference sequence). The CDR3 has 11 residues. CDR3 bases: TGTGCCAGCAGCCAAGGGGTTGAAGCTTTCTTT. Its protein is CASSQGVEAFF. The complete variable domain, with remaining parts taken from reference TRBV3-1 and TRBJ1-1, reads DTAVSQTPKYLVTQMGNDKSIKCEQNLGHDTMYWYKQDSKKFLKIMFSYNNKELIINETVPNRFSPKSPDKAHLNLHINSLELGDSAVYFCASSQGVEAFFGQGTRLTVV.

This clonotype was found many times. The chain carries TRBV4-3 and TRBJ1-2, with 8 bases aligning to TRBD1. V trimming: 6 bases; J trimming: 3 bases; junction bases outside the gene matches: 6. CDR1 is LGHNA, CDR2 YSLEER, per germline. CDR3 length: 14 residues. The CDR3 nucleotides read TGCGCCAGCAGGCGACAGGGGACAGACTATGGCTACACCTTC. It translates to CASRRQGTDYGYTF.